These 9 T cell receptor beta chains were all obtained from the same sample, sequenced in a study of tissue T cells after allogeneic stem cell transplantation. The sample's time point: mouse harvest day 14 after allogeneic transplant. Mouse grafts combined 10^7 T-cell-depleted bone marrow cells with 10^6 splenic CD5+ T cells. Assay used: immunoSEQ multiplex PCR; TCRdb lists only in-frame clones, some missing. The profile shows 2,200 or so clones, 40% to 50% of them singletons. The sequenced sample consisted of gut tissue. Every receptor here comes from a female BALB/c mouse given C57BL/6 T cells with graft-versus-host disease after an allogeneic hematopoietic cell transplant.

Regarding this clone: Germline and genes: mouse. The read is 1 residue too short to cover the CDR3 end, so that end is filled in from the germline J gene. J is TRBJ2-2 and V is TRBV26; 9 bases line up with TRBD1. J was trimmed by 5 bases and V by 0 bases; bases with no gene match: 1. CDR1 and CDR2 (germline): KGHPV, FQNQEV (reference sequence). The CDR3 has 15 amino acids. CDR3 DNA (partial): TGTGCCAGCAGTCTGTCGGACAGGGGTACCGGGCAGCTCTAC. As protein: CASSLSDRGTGQLY. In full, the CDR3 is CASSLSDRGTGQLYF.

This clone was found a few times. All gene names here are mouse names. Incomplete CDR3 DNA: TGTGCCAGCAGCTTGCGGGGGCCCAACGAAAGATTATTT. It codes for CASSLRGPNERLF. From start to end, the CDR3 is CASSLRGPNERLFF. This chain links TRBV3 with TRBJ1-4, with D tentatively TRBD1 (6 bases). From the germline J gene comes the end of the CDR3, since the read stops 1 residue before it. Germline CDR1 reads SNHLY; CDR2 reads FYNGKV (reference sequence). The CDR3 length is 14 residues. The germline V and J ends were trimmed by 3 bases and 3 bases, with 8 bases remaining between them.

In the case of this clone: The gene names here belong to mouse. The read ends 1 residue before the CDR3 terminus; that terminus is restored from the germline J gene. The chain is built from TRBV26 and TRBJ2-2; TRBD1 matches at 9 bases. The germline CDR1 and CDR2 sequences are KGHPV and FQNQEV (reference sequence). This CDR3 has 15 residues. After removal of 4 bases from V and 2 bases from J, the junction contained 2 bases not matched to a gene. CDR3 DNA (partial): TGTGCCAGCAGTCGGGACAGGGCCAACACCGGGCAGCTCTAC. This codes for CASSRDRANTGQLY. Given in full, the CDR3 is CASSRDRANTGQLYF.

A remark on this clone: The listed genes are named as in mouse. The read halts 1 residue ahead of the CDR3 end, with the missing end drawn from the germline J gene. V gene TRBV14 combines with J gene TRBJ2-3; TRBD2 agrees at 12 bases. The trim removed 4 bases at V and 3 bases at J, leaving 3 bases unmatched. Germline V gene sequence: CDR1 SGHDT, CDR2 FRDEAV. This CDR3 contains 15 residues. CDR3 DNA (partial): TGTGCCAGCAGTGGCGACTGGGGGGGCGCAGAAACGCTGTAT. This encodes CASSGDWGGAETLY. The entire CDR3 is CASSGDWGGAETLYF.

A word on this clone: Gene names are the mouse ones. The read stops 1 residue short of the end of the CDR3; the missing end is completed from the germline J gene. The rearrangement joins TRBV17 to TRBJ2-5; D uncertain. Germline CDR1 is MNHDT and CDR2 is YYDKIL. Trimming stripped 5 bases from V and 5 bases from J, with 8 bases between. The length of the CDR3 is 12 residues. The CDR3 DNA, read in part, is TGTGCTAGCAGTTTGGGTGGAGACACCCAGTAC. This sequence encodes CASSLGGDTQY. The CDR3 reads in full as CASSLGGDTQYF.

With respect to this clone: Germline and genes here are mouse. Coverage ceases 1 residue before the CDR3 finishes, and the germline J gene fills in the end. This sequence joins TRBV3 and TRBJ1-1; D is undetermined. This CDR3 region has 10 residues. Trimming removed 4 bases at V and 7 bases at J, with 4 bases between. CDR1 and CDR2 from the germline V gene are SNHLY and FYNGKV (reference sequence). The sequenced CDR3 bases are TGTGCCAGCAGCTACAGAGAAGTCTTC. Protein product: CASSYREVF. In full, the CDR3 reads CASSYREVFF.

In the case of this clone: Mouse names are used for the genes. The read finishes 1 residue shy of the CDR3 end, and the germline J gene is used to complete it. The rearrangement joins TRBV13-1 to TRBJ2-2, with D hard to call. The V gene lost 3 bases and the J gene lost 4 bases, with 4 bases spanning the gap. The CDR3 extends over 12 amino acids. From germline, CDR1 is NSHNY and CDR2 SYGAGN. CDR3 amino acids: CASSGATGQLYF. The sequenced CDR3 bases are TGTGCCAGCAGTGGGGCCACCGGGCAGCTCTAC.

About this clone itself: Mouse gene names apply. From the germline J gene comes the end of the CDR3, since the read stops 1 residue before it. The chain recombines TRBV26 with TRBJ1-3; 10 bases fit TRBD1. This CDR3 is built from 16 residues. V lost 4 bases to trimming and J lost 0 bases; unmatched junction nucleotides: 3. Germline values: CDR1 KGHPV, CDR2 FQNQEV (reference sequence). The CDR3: CASSRDRGNSGNTLYF. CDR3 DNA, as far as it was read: TGTGCCAGCAGTCGGGACAGGGGAAATTCTGGAAATACGCTCTAT. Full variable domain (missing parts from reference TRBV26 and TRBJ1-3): NSKVIQTPRYLVKGQGQKAKMRCIPEKGHPVVFWYQQNKNNEFKFLINFQNQEVLQQIDMTEKRFSAECPSNSPCSLEIQSSEAGDSALYLCASSRDRGNSGNTLYFGEGSRLIVV.

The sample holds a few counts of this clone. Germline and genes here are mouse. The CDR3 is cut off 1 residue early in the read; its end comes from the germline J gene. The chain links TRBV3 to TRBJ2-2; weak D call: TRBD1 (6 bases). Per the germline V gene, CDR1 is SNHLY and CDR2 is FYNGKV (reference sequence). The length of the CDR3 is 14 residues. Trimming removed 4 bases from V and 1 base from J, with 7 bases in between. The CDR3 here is CASSSGQNTGQLYF. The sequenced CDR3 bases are TGTGCCAGCAGCTCGGGACAAAACACCGGGCAGCTCTAC.